The 25 T cell receptor beta chains in this list originate from one sample, sequenced in a study of blood T cell repertoires in COVID-19. Some clones are missing from TCRdb's copy, which holds only in-frame ones; the method was immunoSEQ multiplex PCR. The sample has around 37,000 clones, roughly 74% seen once. Sequences were obtained from peripheral blood. Receptors were obtained from a man between 65 and 80 years old with COVID-19, enrolled during active disease.

V gene TRBV20-1 combines with J gene TRBJ1-2; D unresolved. Trimming pared 6 bases from V and 8 bases from J, leaving 13 bases between. Germline V CDR1 and CDR2: DFQATT, SNEGSKA (reference sequence). The CDR3 covers 11 residues. The CDR3 sequence is CSAERGGGYTF. In nucleotides, the CDR3 is TGCAGTGCCGAAAGAGGAGGAGGCTACACCTTC.

The chain employs TRBV18 and TRBJ2-7; the match to TRBD1 covers 9 bases. The V gene end was trimmed by 4 bases and the J gene end by 6 bases; junction bases not matched to a gene: 1. CDR1 and CDR2 from the germline V gene are KGHSH and LQKENI. The length of the CDR3 is 12 residues. This CDR3 is CASSLQGAEQYF. CDR3 nucleotide sequence: TGTGCCAGCTCACTACAGGGGGCCGAGCAGTACTTC.

This clone was found a few times. This chain connects TRBV4-1 to TRBJ2-7; unclear D gene. In germline, CDR1 is MGHRA, CDR2 YSYEKL. The CDR3 loop spans 14 amino acids. Trimming shortened V by 1 base and J by 1 base, and 8 bases separated the two germline ends. The CDR3 nucleotides are TGCGCCAGCAGCCAAGTTCTATATTCCTACGAGCAGTACTTC. Its translation: CASSQVLYSYEQYF.

The V and J genes are TRBV3-1 (or the pseudogene TRBV3-2) and TRBJ1-5, with 7 bases lining up with TRBD1. J gave up 5 bases and V 5 bases, and 3 bases lay outside the gene matches. CDR3 length: 13 amino acids. The germline gives CDR1 LGHDT, CDR2 YNNKEL (reference sequence). CDR3 region: CASSDRAYQPQHF. As DNA, the CDR3 is TGTGCCAGCAGCGACAGGGCGTATCAGCCCCAGCATTTT.

The chain is built from TRBV29-1 and TRBJ2-3; 9 bases line up with TRBD2. The ends lost 6 bases at V and 4 bases at J; junction bases unmatched: 5. The CDR3 runs 13 residues. CDR1 SQVTM and CDR2 ANQGSEA come from the germline V gene. The CDR3 DNA reads TGCAGCGTCCGGACTAGCGAAGCAGATACGCAGTATTTT. Protein: CSVRTSEADTQYF.

The chain's CDR3 is CASSEQGVETQYF. Written as DNA, the CDR3 is TGTGCCAGCAGCGAACAGGGAGTAGAGACCCAGTACTTC. This chain connects TRBV9 to TRBJ2-5; D is possibly TRBD1 (6 bases). Germline values: CDR1 SGDLS, CDR2 YYNGEE. The CDR3 length is 13 residues. Trimming stripped 3 bases from V and 4 bases from J, with 10 bases between.

A few counts support this clone. This chain connects TRBV7-6 to TRBJ2-7; D might be TRBD2 (6 bases). Germline assignment: CDR1 SGHVS and CDR2 FNYEAQ. The CDR3 sequence is 13 residues long. V was pared by 4 bases and J by 7 bases, with 14 bases between. The CDR3 sequence: CASSSQGLEEQYF. The DNA for the CDR3 is TGTGCCAGCAGCTCCCAGGGACTGGAAGAGCAGTACTTC.

This chain connects TRBV19 to TRBJ1-6, with D possibly being TRBD1 (5 bases). V lost 3 bases and J lost 8, with 14 bases in between. Germline-derived CDR1 and CDR2 are LNHDA and SQIVND (reference sequence). The CDR3 spans 15 residues. The CDR3 nucleotides read TGTGCCAGTAGTATTGTCTTCGGGGGTTATTCACCCCTCCACTTT. This gives the protein CASSIVFGGYSPLHF.

This clone was observed a single time. This chain uses TRBV10-3 with TRBJ2-1, with 10 bases lining up with TRBD2. The CDR3 covers 16 residues. CDR1 ENHRY and CDR2 SYGVKD come from the germline V gene. The V segment lost 5 bases and the J segment 5 bases; nucleotides outside the gene matches: 9. The CDR3 is CAISPGLAGANNEQFF. CDR3 DNA sequence: TGTGCCATCAGTCCCGGGCTAGCGGGGGCGAACAATGAGCAGTTCTTC.

This clone has just a few counts. This chain uses TRBV10-2 with TRBJ2-1, with 10 bases fitting TRBD2. Germline values: CDR1 WSHSY, CDR2 SAAADI. V trimming: 8 bases; J trimming: 9 bases; junction bases outside the gene matches: 7. This CDR3 is 13 amino acids long. The DNA for the CDR3 is TGCGCCAGCCTAGCGGGAGTCTTAAGTGAGCAGTTCTTC. As protein: CASLAGVLSEQFF.

J is TRBJ2-2 and V is TRBV3-1 (or the pseudogene TRBV3-2), with D unresolved. CDR1 and CDR2 (germline): LGHDT, YNNKEL (reference sequence). This CDR3 is 13 amino acids long. Trimming took off 6 bases at V and 8 bases at J, with 13 bases between the two ends. The CDR3 loop reads CASSPLPGGELFF. CDR3 nucleotides: TGTGCCAGCAGTCCCCTGCCGGGTGGGGAGCTGTTTTTT.

The V call is TRBV7-6, the J call TRBJ2-1, with 10 nucleotides matching TRBD2. Germline trimming cut 5 bases from V and 2 bases from J; bases unmatched to any gene: 3. CDR1 and CDR2 (germline): SGHVS, FNYEAQ. This CDR3 has 15 amino acids. CDR3 in DNA: TGTGCCAGCAGCACTAGCGGGACTACCTACAATGAGCAGTTCTTC. It yields the protein CASSTSGTTYNEQFF.

This chain connects TRBV28 to TRBJ2-2; 9 bases fit TRBD1. Trimming took 5 bases from V and 6 from J; bases not matched to a gene: 13. Germline CDR1 MDHEN, CDR2 SYDVKM. The CDR3 is 17 residues long. CDR3 sequence reads: CASSRWVLDRGPGELFF. CDR3 nucleotides: TGTGCCAGCAGTCGTTGGGTGCTGGACAGGGGTCCCGGGGAGCTGTTTTTT.

The J gene is TRBJ1-5, the V gene TRBV28, with D maybe TRBD1 (6 bases). CDR3 length: 16 residues. Looked up from germline, CDR1 is MDHEN and CDR2 is SYDVKM. Trimming took 5 bases from V and 11 from J, leaving 25 bases between them. CDR3 protein: CASSPGQNGFRLAQHF. The CDR3 bases are TGTGCCAGCAGTCCAGGACAGAATGGGTTTAGACTTGCCCAGCATTTT.

This clone has a handful of counts. V usage is TRBV7-9 and J usage is TRBJ2-7; D call uncertain. Trimming shortened V by 4 bases and J by 8 bases, and 12 bases separated the two germline ends. Germline CDR1 is SEHNR and CDR2 is FQNEAQ (reference sequence). The CDR3 is 12 residues long. CDR3 nucleotides: TGTGCCAGCAGCTCTAGTTACGGTCAGCAGTACTTC. Protein: CASSSSYGQQYF.

V usage is TRBV6-5 and J usage is TRBJ1-1; no definite D call. Germline CDR1 reads MNHEY; CDR2 reads SVGAGI. V was clipped by 5 bases and J by 7 bases, with 14 bases between them. This CDR3 is built from 13 residues. Here the CDR3 reads CASSTRGGIEAFF. The CDR3 DNA is TGTGCCAGCAGTACTCGGGGAGGGATTGAAGCTTTCTTT.

This clone is labeled as medium-sized. The chain carries TRBV18 and TRBJ1-1; possible D gene TRBD1, 5 bases. V was clipped by 3 bases and J by 3 bases, with 8 bases between them. The CDR3 length is 13 residues. The germline gives CDR1 KGHSH, CDR2 LQKENI. DNA of the CDR3: TGTGCCAGCTCACCCTTAGGGGACACTGAAGCTTTCTTT. It encodes CASSPLGDTEAFF. The full variable domain, its missing parts supplied by reference TRBV18 and TRBJ1-1, is NAGVMQNPRHLVRRRGQEARLRCSPMKGHSHVYWYRQLPEEGLKFMVYLQKENIIDESGMPKERFSAEFPKEGPSILRIQQVVRGDSAAYFCASSPLGDTEAFFGQGTRLTVV.

The CDR3 loop reads CASSESGQVETGELFF. CDR3 DNA sequence: TGTGCCAGCAGTGAATCGGGACAGGTGGAAACCGGGGAGCTGTTTTTT. The rearrangement links TRBV2 to TRBJ2-2, with TRBD1 identical over 8 bases. Germline V gene lookup returns CDR1 SNHLY and CDR2 FYNNEI. CDR3 length: 16 residues. V lost 2 bases, J lost 5 bases, and 7 bases stayed unmatched.

The rearrangement joins TRBV5-6 to TRBJ2-5, with 7 bases aligning to TRBD1. This CDR3 spans 13 amino acids. J gave up 3 bases and V 5 bases, and 4 bases lay outside the gene matches. Germline CDR1 SGHDT, CDR2 YYEEEE. The DNA for the CDR3 is TGTGCCAGCAGTTATGACAGGGAAGAGACCCAGTACTTC. Translating it yields CASSYDREETQYF.

This clone was observed a few times. This rearrangement joins TRBV30 to TRBJ1-6; TRBD1 matches at 9 bases. The V and J ends lost 4 bases and 10 bases, in that order; junction bases with no gene match: 5. The CDR3 is 13 residues long. CDR1 and CDR2 (germline): GTSNPN, SVGIG (reference sequence). CDR3 DNA sequence: TGTGCCTGGATCGGGACAGGGCTATCACCCCTCCACTTT. This gives the protein CAWIGTGLSPLHF.

The chain carries TRBV5-1 and TRBJ2-5; TRBD2 agrees at 12 bases. Germline V gives CDR1 SGHRS, CDR2 YFSETQ. The CDR3 sequence is 15 residues long. V lost 2 bases and J lost 3; bases outside the gene matches: 2. CDR3 nucleotides: TGCGCCAGCAGCTTTTCTAGCGGGGGGGAAGAGACCCAGTACTTC. Translating it yields CASSFSSGGEETQYF.

The rearrangement uses TRBV7-9 and TRBJ2-3, with 13 bases that match TRBD2. Germline V lookup: CDR1 SEHNR, CDR2 FQNEAQ (reference sequence). This CDR3 region has 16 residues. V gave up 5 bases and J gave up 7 bases; unmatched junction bases: 9. Here the CDR3 DNA reads TGTGCCAGCAGCCCGAAACTAGCGGGGGGGCAATATACGCAGTATTTT. Amino acids: CASSPKLAGGQYTQYF.

The V call is TRBV7-9, the J call TRBJ1-1, with D unresolved. CDR3 length: 14 amino acids. CDR1 is SEHNR, CDR2 FQNEAQ, per germline (reference sequence). V lost 1 base, J lost 0 bases, and 6 bases lay in between. CDR3 in amino acids: CASSLDGLNTEAFF. CDR3 bases: TGTGCCAGCAGCTTAGATGGCCTGAACACTGAAGCTTTCTTT.

This sequence joins TRBV3-1 (or the pseudogene TRBV3-2) and TRBJ2-2; TRBD2 might be the D (6 bases). The ends were cut back, 1 base at V and 4 bases at J, with 13 bases in the middle. The length of the CDR3 is 16 residues. Germline CDR1 is LGHDT and CDR2 is YNNKEL (reference sequence). The DNA of the CDR3 is TGTGCCAGCAGCCAAGCGACTAGTTGGGTCACCGGGGAGCTGTTTTTT. Its translation is CASSQATSWVTGELFF.

J is TRBJ2-7 and V is TRBV24-1; 12 positions match TRBD2. From germline, CDR1 is KGHDR and CDR2 SFDVKD. V trimming: 3 bases; J trimming: 4 bases; junction bases outside the gene matches: 6. The CDR3 has 16 residues. CDR3 region: CATSDLASGGEYEQYF. In nucleotides, the CDR3 is TGTGCCACCAGTGATCTTGCTAGCGGGGGGGAGTACGAGCAGTACTTC.